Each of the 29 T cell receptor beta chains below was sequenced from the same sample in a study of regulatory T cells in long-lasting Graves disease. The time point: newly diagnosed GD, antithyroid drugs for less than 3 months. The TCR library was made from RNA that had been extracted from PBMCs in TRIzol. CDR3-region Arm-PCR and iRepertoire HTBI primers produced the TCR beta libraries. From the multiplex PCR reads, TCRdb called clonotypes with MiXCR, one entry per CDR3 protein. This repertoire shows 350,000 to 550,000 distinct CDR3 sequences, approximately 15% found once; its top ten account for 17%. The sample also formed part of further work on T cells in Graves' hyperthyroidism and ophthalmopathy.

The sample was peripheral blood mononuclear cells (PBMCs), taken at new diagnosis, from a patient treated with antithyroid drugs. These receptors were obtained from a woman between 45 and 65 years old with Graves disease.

The CDR3 is CASSTTGLGGNQPQHF. DNA for the CDR3: TGCGCCAGCAGCACAACAGGGCTAGGAGGCAATCAGCCCCAGCATTTT. V is TRBV4-1 and J is TRBJ1-5; D may be TRBD1 (6 bases). Looked up from germline, CDR1 is MGHRA and CDR2 is YSYEKL. The CDR3 totals 16 residues. The V end lost 5 bases, the J end lost 2 bases, and 16 bases lay between the germline ends.

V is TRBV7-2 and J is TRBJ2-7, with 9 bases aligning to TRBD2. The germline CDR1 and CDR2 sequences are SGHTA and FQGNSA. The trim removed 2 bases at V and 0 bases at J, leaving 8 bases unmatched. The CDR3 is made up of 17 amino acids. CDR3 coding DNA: TGTGCCAGCAGCTTATTCCCTAGCGGGACCAGCTCCTACGAGCAGTACTTC. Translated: CASSLFPSGTSSYEQYF.

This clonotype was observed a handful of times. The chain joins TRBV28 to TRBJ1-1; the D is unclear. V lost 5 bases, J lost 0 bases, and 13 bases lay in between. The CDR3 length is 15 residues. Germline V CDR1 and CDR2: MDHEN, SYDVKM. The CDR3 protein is CASSTSQLMNTEAFF. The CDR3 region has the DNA TGTGCCAGCAGTACATCACAGCTAATGAACACTGAAGCTTTCTTT.

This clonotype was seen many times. CDR3 amino acids: CASSRRLSAGVQETQYF. The DNA of the CDR3 is TGTGCCAGCAGCCGCCGCCTAAGTGCGGGAGTTCAAGAGACCCAGTACTTC. The chain links TRBV9 to TRBJ2-5, with TRBD2 identical over 7 bases. Germline values: CDR1 SGDLS, CDR2 YYNGEE. The CDR3 spans 17 residues. Trimming cost V 4 bases and J 2 bases; bases outside gene matches: 14.

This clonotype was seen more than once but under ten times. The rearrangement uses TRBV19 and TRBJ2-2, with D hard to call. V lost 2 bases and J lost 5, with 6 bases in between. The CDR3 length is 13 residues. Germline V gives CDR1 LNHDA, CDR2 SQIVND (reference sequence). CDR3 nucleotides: TGTGCCAGTAGTATAACAATGACCGGGGAGCTGTTTTTT. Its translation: CASSITMTGELFF.

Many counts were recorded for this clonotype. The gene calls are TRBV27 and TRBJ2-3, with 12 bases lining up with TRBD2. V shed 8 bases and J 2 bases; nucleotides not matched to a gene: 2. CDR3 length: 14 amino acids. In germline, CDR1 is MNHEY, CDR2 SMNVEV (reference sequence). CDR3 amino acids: CASRLAGATDTQYF. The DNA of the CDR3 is TGTGCCAGCCGACTAGCGGGAGCCACAGATACGCAGTATTTT.

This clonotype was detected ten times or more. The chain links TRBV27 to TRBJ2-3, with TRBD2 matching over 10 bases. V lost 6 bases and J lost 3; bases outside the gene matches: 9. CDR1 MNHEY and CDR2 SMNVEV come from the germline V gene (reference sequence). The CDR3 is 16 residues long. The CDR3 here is CASSRLAGATTDTQYF. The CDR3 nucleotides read TGTGCCAGCAGCAGACTAGCGGGTGCGACAACAGATACGCAGTATTTT.

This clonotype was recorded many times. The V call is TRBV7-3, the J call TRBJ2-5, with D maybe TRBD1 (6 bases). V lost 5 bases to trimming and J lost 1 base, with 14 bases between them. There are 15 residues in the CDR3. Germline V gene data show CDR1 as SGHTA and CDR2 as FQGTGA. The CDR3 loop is CASSQQGLTQETQYF. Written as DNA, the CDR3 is TGTGCCAGCAGCCAACAGGGATTAACCCAAGAGACCCAGTACTTC.

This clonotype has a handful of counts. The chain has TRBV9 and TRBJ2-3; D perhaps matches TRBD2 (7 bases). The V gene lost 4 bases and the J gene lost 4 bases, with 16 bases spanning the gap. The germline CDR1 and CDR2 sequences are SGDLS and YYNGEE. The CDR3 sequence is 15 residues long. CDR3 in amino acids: CASSPRGGVADTQYF. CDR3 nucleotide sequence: TGTGCCAGCAGCCCAAGGGGGGGGGTGGCAGATACGCAGTATTTT.

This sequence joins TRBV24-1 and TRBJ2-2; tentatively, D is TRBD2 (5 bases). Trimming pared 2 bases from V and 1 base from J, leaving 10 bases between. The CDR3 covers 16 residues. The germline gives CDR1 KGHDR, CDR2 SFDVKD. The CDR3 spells CATSDSRAENTGELFF. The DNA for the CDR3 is TGTGCCACCAGTGATTCCCGAGCGGAGAACACCGGGGAGCTGTTTTTT.

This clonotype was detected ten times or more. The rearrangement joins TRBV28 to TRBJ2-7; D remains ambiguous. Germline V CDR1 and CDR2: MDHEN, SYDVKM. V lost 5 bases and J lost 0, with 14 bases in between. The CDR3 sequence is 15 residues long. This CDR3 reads CASSPPPPSSYEQYF. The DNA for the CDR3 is TGTGCCAGCAGTCCCCCCCCCCCCAGCTCCTACGAGCAGTACTTC.

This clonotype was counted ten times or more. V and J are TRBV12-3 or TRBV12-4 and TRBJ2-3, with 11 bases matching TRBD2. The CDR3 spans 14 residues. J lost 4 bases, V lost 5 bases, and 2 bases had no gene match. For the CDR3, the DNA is TGTGCCAGCAGTACTAGCGGGAGTCCAGATACGCAGTATTTT. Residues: CASSTSGSPDTQYF.

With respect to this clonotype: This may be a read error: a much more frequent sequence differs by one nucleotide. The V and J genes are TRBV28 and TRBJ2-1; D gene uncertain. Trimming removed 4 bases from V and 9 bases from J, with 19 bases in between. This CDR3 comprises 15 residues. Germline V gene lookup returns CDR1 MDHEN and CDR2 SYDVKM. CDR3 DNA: TGTGCCAGCAGTTCCCCCCGGCCCTACTGGGGTGAGCAGTTCTTC. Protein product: CASSSPRPYWGEQFF.

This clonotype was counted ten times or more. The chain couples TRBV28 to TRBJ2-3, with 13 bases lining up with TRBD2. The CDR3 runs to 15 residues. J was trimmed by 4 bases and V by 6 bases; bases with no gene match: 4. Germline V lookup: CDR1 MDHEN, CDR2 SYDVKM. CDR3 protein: CASSRTSGSADTQYF. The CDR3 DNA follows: TGTGCCAGCAGCCGGACTAGCGGGAGTGCAGATACGCAGTATTTT.

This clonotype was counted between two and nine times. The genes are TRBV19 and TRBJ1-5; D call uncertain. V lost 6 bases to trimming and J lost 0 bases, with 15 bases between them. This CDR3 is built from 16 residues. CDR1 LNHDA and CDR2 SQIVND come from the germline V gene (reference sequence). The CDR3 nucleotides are TGTGCCAGTAGCTCTCAGAGAGGGTATAGCAATCAGCCCCAGCATTTT. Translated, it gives CASSSQRGYSNQPQHF. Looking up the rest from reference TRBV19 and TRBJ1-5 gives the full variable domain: DGGITQSPKYLFRKEGQNVTLSCEQNLNHDAMYWYRQDPGQGLRLIYYSQIVNDFQKGDIAEGYSVSREKKESFPLTVTSAQKNPTAFYLCASSSQRGYSNQPQHFGDGTRLSIL.

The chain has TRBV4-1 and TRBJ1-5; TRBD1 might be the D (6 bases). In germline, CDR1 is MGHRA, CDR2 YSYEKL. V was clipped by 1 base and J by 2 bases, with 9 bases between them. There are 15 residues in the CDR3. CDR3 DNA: TGCGCCAGCAGCCAAGTCGCAGGGGGCAATCAGCCCCAGCATTTT. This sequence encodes CASSQVAGGNQPQHF.

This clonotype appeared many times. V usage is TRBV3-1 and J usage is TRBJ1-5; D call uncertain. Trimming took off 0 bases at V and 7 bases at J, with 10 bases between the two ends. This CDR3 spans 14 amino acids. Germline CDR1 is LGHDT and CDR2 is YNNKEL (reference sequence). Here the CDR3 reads CASSQEAGKQPQHF. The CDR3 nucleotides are TGTGCCAGCAGCCAAGAGGCAGGTAAACAGCCCCAGCATTTT.

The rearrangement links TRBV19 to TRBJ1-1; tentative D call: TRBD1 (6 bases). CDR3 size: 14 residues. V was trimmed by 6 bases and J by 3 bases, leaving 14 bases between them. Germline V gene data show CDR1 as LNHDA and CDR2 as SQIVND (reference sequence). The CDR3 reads CASSTKTGYTEAFF. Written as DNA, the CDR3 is TGTGCCAGTAGCACAAAGACAGGATACACTGAAGCTTTCTTT.

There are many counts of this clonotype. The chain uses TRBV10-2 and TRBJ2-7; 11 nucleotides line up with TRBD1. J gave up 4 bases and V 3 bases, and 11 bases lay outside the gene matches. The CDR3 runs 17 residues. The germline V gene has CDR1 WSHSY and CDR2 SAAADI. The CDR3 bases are TGCGCCAGCAGTGATCGCCGAGGACAGGGGGCGATGTACGAGCAGTACTTC. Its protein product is CASSDRRGQGAMYEQYF.

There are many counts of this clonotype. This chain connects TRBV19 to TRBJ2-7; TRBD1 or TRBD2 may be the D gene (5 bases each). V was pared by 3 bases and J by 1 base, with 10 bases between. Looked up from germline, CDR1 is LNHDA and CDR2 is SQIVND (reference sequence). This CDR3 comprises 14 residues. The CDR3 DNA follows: TGTGCCAGTAGTATGCGTGAGGGGTCCTACGAGCAGTACTTC. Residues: CASSMREGSYEQYF.

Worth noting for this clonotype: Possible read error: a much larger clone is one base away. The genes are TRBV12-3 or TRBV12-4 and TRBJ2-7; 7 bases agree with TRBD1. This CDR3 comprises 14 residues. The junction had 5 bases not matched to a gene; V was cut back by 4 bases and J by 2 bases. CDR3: CASSSNTGAYEQYF. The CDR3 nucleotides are TGTGCCAGCAGTTCCAACACAGGGGCCTACGAGCAGTACTTC.

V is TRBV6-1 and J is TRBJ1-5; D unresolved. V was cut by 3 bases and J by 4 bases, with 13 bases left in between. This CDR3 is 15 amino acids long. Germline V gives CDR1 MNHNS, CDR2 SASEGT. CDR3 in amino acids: CASSEIGSRNQPQHF. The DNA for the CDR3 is TGTGCCAGCAGTGAGATAGGGTCCCGGAATCAGCCCCAGCATTTT.

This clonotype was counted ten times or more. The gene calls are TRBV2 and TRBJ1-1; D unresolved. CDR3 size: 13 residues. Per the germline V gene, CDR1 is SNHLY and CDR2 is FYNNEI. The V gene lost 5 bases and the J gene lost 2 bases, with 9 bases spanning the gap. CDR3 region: CASSIKDNTEAFF. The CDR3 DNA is TGTGCCAGCAGTATCAAAGATAACACTGAAGCTTTCTTT.

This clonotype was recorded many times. The CDR3 sequence: CASSLTAKNIQYF. The CDR3 DNA reads TGTGCCAGCAGTTTAACCGCCAAAAACATTCAGTACTTC. The chain carries TRBV12-3 or TRBV12-4 and TRBJ2-4; no firm D call. V was clipped by 2 bases and J by 1 base, with 3 bases between them. CDR3 length equals 13 residues.

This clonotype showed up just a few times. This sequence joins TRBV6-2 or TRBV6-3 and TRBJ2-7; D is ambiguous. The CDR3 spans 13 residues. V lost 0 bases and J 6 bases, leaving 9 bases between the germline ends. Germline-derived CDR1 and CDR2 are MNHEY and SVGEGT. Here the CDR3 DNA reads TGTGCCAGCAGTTACTCGAGCAGGACCGAGCAGTACTTC. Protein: CASSYSSRTEQYF.

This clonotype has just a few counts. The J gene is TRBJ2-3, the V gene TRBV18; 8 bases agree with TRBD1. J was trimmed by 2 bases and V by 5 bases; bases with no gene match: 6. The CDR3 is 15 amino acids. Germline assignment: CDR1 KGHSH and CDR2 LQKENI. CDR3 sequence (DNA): TGTGCCAGCTCATGGGGGACAGGACTCACAGATACGCAGTATTTT. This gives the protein CASSWGTGLTDTQYF.

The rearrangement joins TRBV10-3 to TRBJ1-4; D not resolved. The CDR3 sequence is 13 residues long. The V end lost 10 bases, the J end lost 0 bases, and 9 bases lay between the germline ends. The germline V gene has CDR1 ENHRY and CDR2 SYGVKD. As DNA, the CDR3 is TGTGCCAGCCGTTATGCAACTAATGAAAAACTGTTTTTT. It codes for CASRYATNEKLFF.

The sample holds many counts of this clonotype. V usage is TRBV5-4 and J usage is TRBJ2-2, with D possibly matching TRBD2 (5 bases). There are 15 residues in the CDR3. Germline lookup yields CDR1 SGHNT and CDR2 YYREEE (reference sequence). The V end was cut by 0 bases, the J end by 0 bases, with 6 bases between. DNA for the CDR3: TGTGCCAGCAGCTTGGACGGGACGAACACCGGGGAGCTGTTTTTT. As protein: CASSLDGTNTGELFF.

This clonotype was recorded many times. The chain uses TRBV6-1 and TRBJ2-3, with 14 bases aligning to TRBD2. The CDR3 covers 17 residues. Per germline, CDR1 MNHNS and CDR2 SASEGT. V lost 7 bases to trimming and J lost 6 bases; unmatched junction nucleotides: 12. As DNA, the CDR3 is TGTGCCAGCACCGGGACTAGCGGGAGTGAGCACACGGATACGCAGTATTTT. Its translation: CASTGTSGSEHTDTQYF.